This T cell receptor beta chain appears in the sequencing data of a study of OX40 agonist ivuxolimab in advanced cancers. Sequencing used immunoSEQ multiplex PCR; TCRdb keeps in-frame clones, though not all of them. The data show about 66,000 clones, with 83% seen just once and under 2.5% held by the top ten. The V and J ends lost 1 base and 7 bases respectively, with 13 bases between them. Germline V gene data show CDR1 as SEHNR and CDR2 as FQNEAQ (reference sequence). This CDR3 spans 15 amino acids. The receptor was isolated from an adult with an advanced solid tumor such as melanoma, head and neck, liver or kidney cancer. The sequences come from CD4+ or CD8+ T cells sorted from blood, collected in a trial of the OX40 agonist ivuxolimab. The gene calls are TRBV7-9 and TRBJ1-4, with a weak D call TRBD1 (6 bases). The CDR3 region is CASSLDLGGGEKLFF. The DNA for the CDR3 is TGTGCCAGCAGCTTAGACCTAGGGGGTGGTGAAAAACTGTTTTTT. The full variable domain, completed using reference TRBV7-9 and TRBJ1-4, is DTGVSQNPRHKITKRGQNVTFRCDPISEHNRLYWYRQTLGQGPEFLTYFQNEAQLEKSRLLSDRFSAERPKGSFSTLEIQRTEQGDSAMYLCASSLDLGGGEKLFFGSGTQLSVL.